Listed below are T cell receptor beta chains from one sample, sequenced in a study of blood T cell repertoires in COVID-19. Measured with immunoSEQ multiplex PCR; TCRdb has only the in-frame clones, and not every one. The repertoire consists of 200,000 to 250,000 clones, with approximately 86% occurring once and the leading ten covering nearly 5%. Specimen: peripheral blood. All receptors come from a woman aged 80 or older with active or convalescent COVID-19. Both conserved end residues are part of each CDR3. Not all rows give a size; the values are once, few, many and, for expanded clones, a class.

clone size	V gene	CDR3 protein
NA	TRBV28	CASSSPPDRGYEQYF
NA	TRBV27	CASSLRQDTEAFF
once	TRBV9	CASSTGTSGDTQYF
NA	TRBV5-1	CASSSLVGGDTGELFF
few	TRBV28	CASSYGSFNYGYTF
NA	TRBV9	CASSVRTGEKLFF
NA	TRBV27	CASTRPAGGSTDTQYF
NA	TRBV5-1	CASSLTIGRAPGNTIYF
NA	TRBV5-1	CASSLEGRNEKLFF
NA	TRBV18	CASSPGGSDQPQHF
NA	TRBV4-1	CASSQDQEWTEAFF
NA	TRBV5-1	CASSILFEGVDSPLHF
NA	TRBV5-1	CASSRDTGEVEAFF
few	TRBV29-1	CSVARANGYTF
NA	TRBV5-1	CASSLRVSSGQETQYF
NA	TRBV27	CASSSTGTRGYTF
once	TRBV5-1	CASSLEAGPGELFF
NA	TRBV6-5	CASSYSRRETEAFF
NA	TRBV19	CASSTGLSSYNEQFF
NA	TRBV28	CASSSLPGTSGRAHEQFF
NA	TRBV10-3	CAISGIQGKYTDTQYF
NA	TRBV6-2/TRBV6-3	CASSSGQSNSPLHF